This is a list of T cell receptor beta chains from one sample in a study of blood T cell repertoires in COVID-19. Sequenced by immunoSEQ multiplex PCR; TCRdb stores in-frame clones only, minus some. The sample contains over 95,000 clones, roughly 80% of which appear only once. What was sequenced was peripheral blood. Receptors originate from a man aged 50 to 59 with acute or convalescent COVID-19. CDR3s include the opening cysteine and the closing phenylalanine or tryptophan. The order of the fields is J gene, V gene, D gene, clone size, CDR3 DNA, CDR3 protein. D genes are given only for firm matches. Expanded clones get a size class; other rows say once, few or many, or leave the size out.

TRBJ2-1 | TRBV6-1 | - | - | TGTGCCAGCAGTGATAGCTTTGAGCAGTTCTTC | CASSDSFEQFF
TRBJ2-3 | TRBV6-5 | TRBD1 | - | TGTGCCAGCACCGGCGGGTCAGGGGGAAATACGCAGTATTTT | CASTGGSGGNTQYF
TRBJ1-3 | TRBV3-1/TRBV3-2 | TRBD1 | - | TGTGCCAGCAGTACAGGGGTAGGAAACACCATATATTTT | CASSTGVGNTIYF
TRBJ1-6 | TRBV4-2 | - | - | TGTGCCAGCAGCCAAGATAACAGGGTGGACTCACCCCTCCACTTT | CASSQDNRVDSPLHF
TRBJ2-1 | TRBV30 | - | - | TGTGCCTGGAGTATTCAGTACAATGAGCAGTTCTTC | CAWSIQYNEQFF
TRBJ2-1 | TRBV9 | - | - | TGTGCCAGCAGCGAAAGCGTCCTTAGCTCCTACAATGAGCAGTTCTTC | CASSESVLSSYNEQFF
TRBJ2-3 | TRBV11-3 | TRBD2 | once | TGTGCCAGCAGCTTAGGCGGGGGGGCCACAGATACGCAGTATTTT | CASSLGGGATDTQYF
TRBJ1-6 | TRBV6-5 | - | - | TGTGCCAGCAGTTACTCTCTCGGTAATTCACCCCTCCACTTT | CASSYSLGNSPLHF
TRBJ2-1 | TRBV2 | TRBD1 | - | TGTGCCAGCAGGCCGGGACAGGCTATCTACAATGAGCAGTTCTTC | CASRPGQAIYNEQFF
TRBJ1-5 | TRBV2 | - | - | TGTGCCAGCACGGGGGATTTACGGCAGCCCCAGCATTTT | CASTGDLRQPQHF
TRBJ1-5 | TRBV6-5 | - | - | TGTGCCAGCAGTCCCCTCCGGGGTAGACAGCCCCAGCATTTT | CASSPLRGRQPQHF
TRBJ2-7 | TRBV2 | - | - | TGTGCCAGCACCGACAGACCCTACGAGCAGTACTTC | CASTDRPYEQYF
TRBJ1-2 | TRBV29-1 | TRBD1 | - | TGCAGCGTTGGGTCGGGACAGAAGTGGGGCTACACCTTC | CSVGSGQKWGYTF
TRBJ2-1 | TRBV3-1/TRBV3-2 | TRBD2 | - | TGTGCCAGCAGCAAAGGACTAGCGGGGATAAATGAGCAGTTCTTC | CASSKGLAGINEQFF
TRBJ2-3 | TRBV5-1 | TRBD2 | - | TGCGCCAGCAGCTTGGAGAGCGGGGCTTTCACAGATACGCAGTATTTT | CASSLESGAFTDTQYF
TRBJ1-4 | TRBV28 | - | few | TGTGCCAGCAGGTCGGGGGACACTAATGAAAAACTGTTTTTT | CASRSGDTNEKLFF
TRBJ1-1 | TRBV3-1/TRBV3-2 | - | - | TGTGCCAGCAGCCAAGGACCGGGGACTGAAGCTTTCTTT | CASSQGPGTEAFF
TRBJ1-4 | TRBV25-1 | - | once | TGTGCCAGCAGTGAGGGTCAGGCAACTAATGAAAAACTGTTTTTT | CASSEGQATNEKLFF
TRBJ2-7 | TRBV18 | TRBD2 | - | TGTGCCAGCTCATTACTAGCGGGGCCTGCCTACGAGCAGTACTTC | CASSLLAGPAYEQYF
TRBJ2-3 | TRBV7-2 | TRBD2 | - | TGTGCCAGCAGCTCCCAGCGGGGGCCTAACACAGATACGCAGTATTTT | CASSSQRGPNTDTQYF
TRBJ2-1 | TRBV7-3 | TRBD2 | - | TGTGCCAGCAGCTTAATGGGGGGGTCCTACAATGAGCAGTTCTTC | CASSLMGGSYNEQFF
TRBJ1-3 | TRBV4-2 | - | - | TGTGCCAGCAGCGACTTCGAAGGGGTCGGAAACGCCATATATTTT | CASSDFEGVGNAIYF
TRBJ2-7 | TRBV10-2 | - | - | TGCGCCAGCAGTTTAGACACCACCTACGAGCAGTACTTC | CASSLDTTYEQYF
TRBJ2-2 | TRBV6-6 | - | - | TGTGCCAGCAGAGCGGGCGCCGGGGAGCTGTTTTTT | CASRAGAGELFF
TRBJ2-3 | TRBV4-1 | - | - | TGCGCCAGCAGCCATGAGAGACAGGGGTGGGGAGGGACAGATACGCAGTATTTT | CASSHERQGWGGTDTQYF
TRBJ2-7 | TRBV5-1 | TRBD2 | - | TGCGCCAGCAGCGTAACTAGCGGGGGAGTGTTGTACGAGCAGTACTTC | CASSVTSGGVLYEQYF
TRBJ2-5 | TRBV4-1 | - | - | TGCGCCAGCAGCCAAGTTCCGGGTGACGAGACCCAGTACTTC | CASSQVPGDETQYF
TRBJ2-6 | TRBV11-2 | TRBD1 | - | TGTGCCAGCAGCTTCCGGGACAGCTGGGGCTCTGGGGCCAACGTCCTGACTTTC | CASSFRDSWGSGANVLTF
TRBJ2-4 | TRBV28 | TRBD2 | - | TGTGCCAGCAGTAACCCTCGGACTAGCGGGGGATACGTAGCCAAAAACATTCAGTACTTC | CASSNPRTSGGYVAKNIQYF